Listed below are T cell receptor beta chains from one sample, sequenced in a study of T-cell reconstitution after alpha-beta-depleted transplantation in children. TCRdb reprocessed the PCR reads via MiXCR and lists one record per CDR3 protein. The sample records about 460,000 distinct CDR3 sequences, approximately 10% being singletons. This material consisted of PBMCs, mostly from graft donor cells, taken 180 days after TCRalphabeta/CD19-depleted stem cell transplant. These receptors originate from a female patient younger than 10 who had a stem cell transplant for aplastic anemia, so the T cells may come from the graft donor. Both conserved end residues are part of each CDR3. The D gene is left open where the match is weak. Clone size is shown for a subset of rows, as once, few, many or a class of expanded clone.

v_call,clone_size,j_call,d_call,cdr3_nt,cdr3_aa
TRBV5-5,-,TRBJ2-5,TRBD1,TGTGCCAGCACCCGGACAGGACAAGAGACCCAGTACTTC,CASTRTGQETQYF
TRBV7-8,-,TRBJ2-7,-,TGTGCCAGCACCCCAAGGGGGGCCCTCTACGAGCAGTACTTC,CASTPRGALYEQYF
TRBV29-1,-,TRBJ2-1,-,TGCAGCGTTGAGCGGACAACCGATCCCAGACAGTTCTTC,CSVERTTDPRQFF
TRBV4-3,-,TRBJ1-2,-,TGCGCCAGCAGCGGACCCGGGACAAACTATGGCTACACCTTC,CASSGPGTNYGYTF
TRBV5-1,few,TRBJ2-3,TRBD1,TGCGCCAGCAGCACCGGGACAGGGGGCCCAGATACGCAGTATTTT,CASSTGTGGPDTQYF
TRBV29-1,-,TRBJ2-7,TRBD2,TGCAGCGTAGGACTAGACTACGAGCAGTACTTC,CSVGLDYEQYF
TRBV29-1,many,TRBJ2-3,TRBD2,TGCAGCGCCATTCCGCGGGGGGGCTACACAGATACGCAGTATTTT,CSAIPRGGYTDTQYF
TRBV5-6,few,TRBJ2-1,-,TGTGCCAGCAGCTCTTACGCTTCCCCTCGGGACACCTTTTTTTACAATGAGCAGTTCTTC,CASSSYASPRDTFFYNEQFF
TRBV29-1,-,TRBJ2-1,TRBD1,TGCAGCGTCACAGGACAGGGATCCTACAATGAGCAGTTCTTC,CSVTGQGSYNEQFF
TRBV7-2,-,TRBJ1-5,-,TGTGCCAGCAGCTCCCCCCCAAGGGGCAATCAGCCCCAGCATTTT,CASSSPPRGNQPQHF
TRBV4-2,-,TRBJ2-3,TRBD2,TGTGCCAGCAGCCAAGAGCCCCGCGGGACTAGCGGCGTCACAGATACGCAGTATTTT,CASSQEPRGTSGVTDTQYF
TRBV27,many,TRBJ1-4,-,TGTGCCAGCAGACGGAGGTTCAGGGAAAAACTGTTTTTT,CASRRRFREKLFF
TRBV6-2/TRBV6-3,-,TRBJ2-3,TRBD2,TGTGCCAGCCGGACTAGCGGGAGAGGAGATACGCAGTATTTT,CASRTSGRGDTQYF
TRBV3-1,-,TRBJ2-2,-,TGTGCCAGCAGCTCAGGGTTCTCCGGGGAGCTGTTTTTT,CASSSGFSGELFF
TRBV6-2/TRBV6-3,-,TRBJ2-4,TRBD1,TGTGCCAGCAGTTATGGACAGGGGGCATACATTCAGTACTTC,CASSYGQGAYIQYF
TRBV5-1,few,TRBJ2-5,-,TGCGCCAGCAGCGTACGGGGAGACCAAGAGACCCAGTACTTC,CASSVRGDQETQYF
TRBV15,-,TRBJ1-5,-,TGTGCCACCAGCAGAGATCGGGGTGTCAATCAGCCCCAGCATTTT,CATSRDRGVNQPQHF
TRBV28,-,TRBJ1-1,TRBD1,TGTGCCAGCTGGGGGGGGGACAGTATGAACACTGAAGCTTTCTTT,CASWGGDSMNTEAFF
TRBV5-1,-,TRBJ1-2,-,TGCGCCAGCAGCTTGGGGGGATCCAGGAACGGCTACACCTTC,CASSLGGSRNGYTF
TRBV29-1,-,TRBJ1-2,-,TGCAGCGTTGGTGATCCGGGTGGTGGCTACACCTTC,CSVGDPGGGYTF
TRBV7-8,-,TRBJ2-7,TRBD1,TGTGCCAGCAGCGAGACAACCGGGACAGGTACCCACGAGCAGTACTTC,CASSETTGTGTHEQYF
TRBV29-1,few,TRBJ2-1,TRBD2,TGCAGCGTGGGACTAGCGGGAGTTTTTTACAATGAGCAGTTCTTC,CSVGLAGVFYNEQFF
TRBV20-1,few,TRBJ2-3,-,TGCAGTGCGGGCCGGGACGGCAGACCAGATACGCAGTATTTT,CSAGRDGRPDTQYF
TRBV6-2/TRBV6-3,-,TRBJ2-7,-,TGTGCCAGCAGTTACTCGAGCGGCAGGGCGGAGGAGCAGTACTTC,CASSYSSGRAEEQYF
TRBV4-2,few,TRBJ2-5,TRBD1,TGTGCCAGCAGCCACCCCCGGACAGGGGGCAGGGAGACCCAGTACTTC,CASSHPRTGGRETQYF
TRBV15,-,TRBJ2-2,-,TGTGCCACCAGCGGTAGCAAAAGGGGCGGGGAGCTGTTTTTT,CATSGSKRGGELFF
TRBV6-5,-,TRBJ1-3,-,TGTGCCAGCAGTTACTCAGGACTCTCGGGAAACACCATATATTTT,CASSYSGLSGNTIYF
TRBV12-3/TRBV12-4,few,TRBJ2-3,-,TGTGCCAGCACCTTGGAGGGAGAGGTCACGCAGTATTTT,CASTLEGEVTQYF
TRBV9,-,TRBJ2-5,TRBD2,TGTGCCAGCAGCGTAGATGGAGCGGGGGGCCAAGAGACCCAGTACTTC,CASSVDGAGGQETQYF
TRBV28,few,TRBJ2-2,TRBD2,TGTGCCAGCAGGCCCCTCGCAACTAGCGGGCTCAACACCGGGGAGCTGTTTTTT,CASRPLATSGLNTGELFF
TRBV27,few,TRBJ2-1,TRBD1,TGTGCCAGCAGCTCACCCGGGACAGGCCTCAATGAGCAGTTCTTC,CASSSPGTGLNEQFF
TRBV5-1,few,TRBJ1-1,TRBD1,TGCGCCAGCAGCTTGGCCCCGGACAGGCCTGAAGCTTTCTTT,CASSLAPDRPEAFF
TRBV28,many,TRBJ2-1,TRBD2,TGTGCCAGCAGCTCTACCCTGGGACTAGCGGGAGTTAGGGATGAGCAGTTCTTC,CASSSTLGLAGVRDEQFF
TRBV12-3/TRBV12-4,many,TRBJ1-1,-,TGTGCCAGCAGTGTGTTCTTGGGGACTGAAGCTTTCTTT,CASSVFLGTEAFF
TRBV12-3/TRBV12-4,-,TRBJ1-6,-,TGTGCCAGCAGTTCACAGGGACCGCTTAATTCACCCCTCCACTTT,CASSSQGPLNSPLHF
TRBV9,-,TRBJ1-2,-,TGTGCCAGCAGCCCCTTCGCAGGGCTACTCTATGGCTACACCTTC,CASSPFAGLLYGYTF
TRBV5-1,many,TRBJ2-1,TRBD2,TGCGCCAGCAGCCCTCGCGGGAGCCTCTCCTACAATGAGCAGTTCTTC,CASSPRGSLSYNEQFF
TRBV19,-,TRBJ2-2,-,TGTGCCAGTAGTATTGGAAGGAGGCGGAACACCGGGGAGCTGTTTTTT,CASSIGRRRNTGELFF
TRBV28,few,TRBJ2-7,TRBD1,TGTGCCAGCAGTCCCCCTCCGACAGGGGTTTATGAGCAGTACTTC,CASSPPPTGVYEQYF
TRBV24-1,few,TRBJ1-1,-,TGTGCCACCAGTGATCGGGACCGCGAGGCGGGAGAAGCTTTCTTT,CATSDRDREAGEAFF
TRBV6-2/TRBV6-3,-,TRBJ2-2,-,TGTGCCAGCAGACCCGGGACAAACACCGGGGAGCTGTTTTTT,CASRPGTNTGELFF
TRBV7-2,-,TRBJ1-4,TRBD1,TGTGCCAGCAGCTCGACAGGGGGCCTTTATGAAAAACTGTTTTTT,CASSSTGGLYEKLFF
TRBV5-1,many,TRBJ1-2,TRBD1,TGCGCCAGCAGCCCGGGACAGAGGACGGATGGCTACACCTTC,CASSPGQRTDGYTF
TRBV27,-,TRBJ2-1,-,TGTGCCAGCAGTTTGGTGACCCATAAGGACGATGAGCAGTTCTTC,CASSLVTHKDDEQFF
TRBV7-2,-,TRBJ2-1,-,TGTGCCAGCAGCTTAGGTTGGGGGCAGAATTACAATGAGCAGTTCTTC,CASSLGWGQNYNEQFF
TRBV24-1,-,TRBJ1-5,TRBD1,TGTGCCACCAGTGAACCGGGACAGGGGGCTTTTCAGCCCCAGCATTTT,CATSEPGQGAFQPQHF
TRBV11-1,many,TRBJ1-5,-,TGTGCCAGCAGCTTAGTTCCCACAGCGGCCGAGGGCAATCAGCCCCAGCATTTT,CASSLVPTAAEGNQPQHF
TRBV27,few,TRBJ2-3,-,TGTGCCAGCACCTTAAGGGGGTGGACAGATACGCAGTATTTT,CASTLRGWTDTQYF